This T cell receptor (beta chain) was found in a study of tumor and adjacent non-tumor tissue in lung cancer. Overall study context: On average, productive TCRbeta reads reached about 4.17 million per sample.

The sample holds one count of this clonotype. The J segment lost 8 bases and the V segment lost 7 bases, leaving 19 bases of the junction unmatched. CDR1 DFQATT and CDR2 SNEGSKA come from the germline V gene (reference sequence). The CDR3 extends over 15 amino acids. The library came from three nested PCR rounds adapted from ARM-PCR protocols. A single record per CDR3 protein comes from TCRdb applying MiXCR to the multiplex PCR reads. The table includes roughly 150,000 distinct CDR3 sequences, about 71% detected once. This sample's RNA came from whole unsorted tissue. The V gene is TRBV20-1, the J gene TRBJ1-2; TRBD1 agrees at 7 bases. The sequence derives from a man aged 60-69 years with small cell lung cancer. Material for sequencing was lung tumor tissue. The CDR3 bases are TGCAGTGTTATGACGGGACAGCGACCTATCGAAGGCTACACCTTC. This encodes CSVMTGQRPIEGYTF.